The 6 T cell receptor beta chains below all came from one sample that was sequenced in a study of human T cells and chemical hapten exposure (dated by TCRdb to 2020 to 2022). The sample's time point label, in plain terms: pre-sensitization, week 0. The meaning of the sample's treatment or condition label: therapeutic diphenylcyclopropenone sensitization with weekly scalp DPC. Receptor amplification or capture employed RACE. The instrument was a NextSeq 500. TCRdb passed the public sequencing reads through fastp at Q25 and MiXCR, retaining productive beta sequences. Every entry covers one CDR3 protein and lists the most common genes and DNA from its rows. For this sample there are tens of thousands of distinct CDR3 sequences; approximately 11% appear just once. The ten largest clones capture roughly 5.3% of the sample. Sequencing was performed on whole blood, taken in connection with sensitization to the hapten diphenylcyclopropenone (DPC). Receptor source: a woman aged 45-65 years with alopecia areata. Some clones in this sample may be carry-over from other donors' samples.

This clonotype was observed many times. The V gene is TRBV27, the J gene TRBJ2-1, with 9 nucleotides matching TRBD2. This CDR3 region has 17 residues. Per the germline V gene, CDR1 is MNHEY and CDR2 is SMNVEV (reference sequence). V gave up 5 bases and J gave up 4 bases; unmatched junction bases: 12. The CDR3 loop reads CASSIPRGGALYNEQFF. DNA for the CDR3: TGTGCCAGCAGTATACCACGCGGGGGGGCGTTGTACAATGAGCAGTTCTTC.

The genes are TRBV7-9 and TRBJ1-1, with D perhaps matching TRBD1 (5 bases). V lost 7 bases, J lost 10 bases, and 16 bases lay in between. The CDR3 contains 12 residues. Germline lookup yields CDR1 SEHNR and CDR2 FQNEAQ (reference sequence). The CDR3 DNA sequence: TGTGCCAGCAAGGACCAGCCGGGGGTAGCTTTCTTT. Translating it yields CASKDQPGVAFF.

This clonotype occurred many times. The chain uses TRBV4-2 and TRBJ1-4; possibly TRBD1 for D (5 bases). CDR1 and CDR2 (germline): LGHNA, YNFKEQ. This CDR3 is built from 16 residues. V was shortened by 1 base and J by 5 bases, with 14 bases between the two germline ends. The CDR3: CASSQGGGGLNEKLFF. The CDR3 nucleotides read TGTGCCAGCAGCCAAGGGGGGGGAGGCCTAAATGAAAAACTGTTTTTT.

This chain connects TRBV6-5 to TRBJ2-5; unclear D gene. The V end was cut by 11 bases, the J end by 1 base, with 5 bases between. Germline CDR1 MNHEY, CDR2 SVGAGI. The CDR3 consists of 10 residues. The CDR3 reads CAVAQETQYF. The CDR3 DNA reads TGTGCCGTTGCCCAAGAGACCCAGTACTTC.

This chain's CDR3 is CASNRAGIPEFF. The CDR3 nucleotides are TGTGCCAGCAACAGAGCGGGGATTCCCGAGTTCTTC. This chain uses TRBV28 with TRBJ2-1; TRBD2 matches at 7 bases. V shed 7 bases and J 14 bases; nucleotides not matched to a gene: 11. Germline V CDR1 and CDR2: MDHEN, SYDVKM. The CDR3 has 12 amino acids.

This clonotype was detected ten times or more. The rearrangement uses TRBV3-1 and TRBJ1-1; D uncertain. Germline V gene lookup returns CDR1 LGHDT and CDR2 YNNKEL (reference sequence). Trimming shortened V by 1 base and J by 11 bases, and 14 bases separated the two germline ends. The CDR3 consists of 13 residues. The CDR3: CASSQVILGGAFF. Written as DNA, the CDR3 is TGTGCCAGCAGCCAAGTGATTCTCGGAGGGGCTTTCTTT.